This T cell receptor beta chain was identified in a study of control samples from healthy donors and cancer patients. Trimming took off 4 bases at V and 0 bases at J, with 7 bases between the two ends. CDR1 and CDR2 (germline): MGHDK, SYGVNS. The CDR3 totals 15 residues. The assay was immunoSEQ multiplex PCR, and TCRdb's table has in-frame clones only and misses some. The sample includes 85,000 to 90,000 clones, about 85% of them seen just once. Material for sequencing was blood. This chain joins TRBV25-1 and TRBJ1-6; no clear D. The source is a woman between 40 and 55 years old in good health. CDR3 loop: CASSVFGSYNSPLHF. The CDR3 nucleotides are TGTGCCAGCAGTGTATTCGGCTCCTATAATTCACCCCTCCACTTT.